A selection of T cell receptor beta chains follows, all from one sample in a study of technical replicates of blood from several donors. Sequencing was performed with immunoSEQ multiplex PCR; in TCRdb, only in-frame clones are kept and a portion is missing. The sample holds roughly 81,000 clones; less than 98% are singletons and the top ten take over 0.15%. Material: T cells isolated from PBMCs. The receptors stem from a human donor in good health. Both conserved end residues are part of each CDR3. The D gene is left open where the match is weak. Expanded clones are given a class, and other clones once, few, many or no size at all.

abundance: .
v_gene: TRBV7-2
j_gene: TRBJ2-3
d_gene: .
CDR3nt: TGTGCCAGCAGCGCTACATACCGCCAGCGGATCAAGCAGTATTTT
CDR3aa: CASSATYRQRIKQYF

abundance: .
v_gene: TRBV6-1
j_gene: TRBJ1-4
d_gene: TRBD1
CDR3nt: TGTGCCAGCAGGGGGACAGGGACCGGTGAAAAACTGTTTTTT
CDR3aa: CASRGTGTGEKLFF

abundance: .
v_gene: TRBV7-9
j_gene: TRBJ2-3
d_gene: .
CDR3nt: TGTGCCAGCAGCGCTAACTTACTCACTAGCACAGATACGCAGTATTTT
CDR3aa: CASSANLLTSTDTQYF

abundance: .
v_gene: TRBV6-5
j_gene: TRBJ2-1
d_gene: .
CDR3nt: TGTGCCAGCTCCACTCTCACTAGGATAAATGAGCAGTTCTTC
CDR3aa: CASSTLTRINEQFF

abundance: .
v_gene: TRBV11-2
j_gene: TRBJ2-1
d_gene: TRBD1
CDR3nt: TGTGCCAGCAGACCGCCGGGACAGGGGGATGAGCAGTTCTTC
CDR3aa: CASRPPGQGDEQFF

abundance: once
v_gene: TRBV5-1
j_gene: TRBJ2-2
d_gene: .
CDR3nt: TGCGCCAGCAGCTTGGGTCAGAACACCGGGGAGCTGTTTTTT
CDR3aa: CASSLGQNTGELFF

abundance: once
v_gene: TRBV5-1
j_gene: TRBJ2-7
d_gene: .
CDR3nt: TGCGCCAGCAGCTTTGGGGCCATCTACGAGCAGTACTTC
CDR3aa: CASSFGAIYEQYF

abundance: .
v_gene: TRBV30
j_gene: TRBJ1-3
d_gene: .
CDR3nt: TGTGCCTGGGGTACAGGGTCGAGTGGAAACACCATATATTTT
CDR3aa: CAWGTGSSGNTIYF

abundance: .
v_gene: TRBV14
j_gene: TRBJ2-1
d_gene: .
CDR3nt: TGTGCCAGCAGCTTCGTGAGCGGGCAATACAATGAGCAGTTCTTC
CDR3aa: CASSFVSGQYNEQFF

abundance: .
v_gene: TRBV28
j_gene: TRBJ2-7
d_gene: .
CDR3nt: TGTGCCAGCAGGTGGGGCTGGGGAAGGGACTACGAGCAGTACTTC
CDR3aa: CASRWGWGRDYEQYF

abundance: .
v_gene: TRBV10-3
j_gene: TRBJ1-1
d_gene: TRBD1
CDR3nt: TGTGCCACCGCGGACAGGGCTAACACTGAAGCTTTCTTT
CDR3aa: CATADRANTEAFF

abundance: .
v_gene: TRBV15
j_gene: TRBJ1-4
d_gene: TRBD1
CDR3nt: TGTGCCAGCTGGACAGGGGGTGGTGAAAAACTGTTTTTT
CDR3aa: CASWTGGGEKLFF

abundance: once
v_gene: TRBV28
j_gene: TRBJ2-7
d_gene: .
CDR3nt: TGTGCCAGCAGTTTTCGTGATCTAAGAGCGCAGGGTAGCGAGCAGTACTTC
CDR3aa: CASSFRDLRAQGSEQYF